This T cell receptor (beta chain) came from a study of cytomegalovirus exposure and HLA in healthy donors. Germline values: CDR1 SGHRS, CDR2 YFSETQ. Trimming stripped 0 bases from V and 15 bases from J, with 16 bases between. The CDR3 contains 13 residues. This PCR relied on a set of 60 Vbeta primers and 13 Jbeta primers. Data came from immunoSEQ multiplex PCR; TCRdb stores just in-frame clones and leaves some out. The sample includes some 120,000 clones, 74% of them seen just once. This TCR was recovered from a woman in her forties or fifties in good health and CMV-seropositive. The chain has TRBV5-1 and TRBJ1-5; possible D gene TRBD1, 5 bases. The sample comprised PBMCs. The CDR3 nucleotides are TGCGCCAGCAGCTTGGATCCTACAGGCACCCGGCATTTT. This gives the protein CASSLDPTGTRHF.